What follows describes a single T cell receptor (beta chain). Its antigen is currently not known. No base quality information exists; no much larger clone differs at one position. The collaborating institutions used their own protocols to collect whole blood in K2EDTA tubes. For TCRbeta analysis, collaborators shipped samples as frozen whole blood, isolated PBMCs, or DNA extracted from either of those sample types. Trimmed from V: 6 bases; trimmed from J: 6 bases; junction bases lacking a gene match: 6. CDR1 and CDR2 (SGHTA, FQGTGA) derive from the germline V gene. The CDR3 runs 13 amino acids, cysteine and phenylalanine included. Only the CDR3 portion is preserved as DNA: 39 bases, with reading frame beginning at the first base. The immunoSEQ Assay, a bias-controlled multiplex PCR, was used to amplify TCRbeta CDR3 regions from genomic DNA. As for the authors' bioinformatics: Nucleated cell counts per sample were estimated from amplification of reference gene primers within the assay. Sequence reads were collapsed and filtered to measure the absolute abundance of every unique TCRbeta CDR3 rearrangement. Productive Simpson clonality was computed per sample as the square root of Simpson's diversity index over productive rearrangements. TCRdb limited this immuneACCESS table to in-frame rearrangements with V and J called. A share of clones is missing; checked studies link under half to unresolved V genes, and the rest is unexplained. The V and J calls and clone size were taken over from that table, and D and trimming were inferred from the DNA. The sample profile shows about 120,000 clones; roughly four fifths of them were found once. The ten largest clonotypes hold approximately 15% of the sample.

This specimen comes from a study of blood T cell repertoires in COVID-19 (dated by TCRdb to about 2020). About the full investigation: Collaborator samples came from the United States, Italy and Spain and covered acute and convalescent phases of COVID-19. The repertoires were released in a freely available public database meant as a resource for research on the immune response to SARS-CoV-2. Where available, HLA class I and class II types were obtained from metadata supplied by the sample provider rather than from assay-based typing. A de-identified subject ID, COVID-19 status, age in years and sex were almost always included in the sample metadata. Samples were obtained from the ongoing ImmuneRACE study (first 160 participants) and from 950 to 1,500 subjects provided by 6 global collaborators. The material from the prospective study consisted of cDNA or gDNA derived from T cells, B-cell-depleted T cells, or PBMCs. The dataset comprised deeply sampled blood TCRbeta repertoires from subjects exposed to, actively infected with, or recovered from COVID-19.

Results and caveats for the whole study, not just this receptor: The quantity of clinical and demographic metadata differed by source and by participant and was supplied without curation.

The specimen was peripheral blood. This TCR was recovered from a woman aged 55-70 years with acute or convalescent COVID-19. Recombination connected TRBV7-3 to TRBJ1-2; 8 nucleotides in the junction match TRBD1. The nucleotides read TGTGCCAGCAGTTCCGGGACAGGCGATGGCTACACCTTC. This yields the protein CASSSGTGDGYTF.